A selection of T cell receptor beta chains follows, all from one sample in a study of PD-L1 blockade in urothelial cancer. Measured with immunoSEQ multiplex PCR; TCRdb has only the in-frame clones, and not every one. The sample contains some 45,000 clones, about 87% of which appear only once. Source: PBMCs, taken around atezolizumab (anti-PD-L1) treatment. The receptors stem from a man of 80 years or more with urothelial cancer. The CDR3 runs from the conserved cysteine through the conserved F or W. D genes are given only for firm matches. Only some rows state a clone size, as once, few, many or a class for expanded clones.

CDR3 length	D gene	V gene	clone size	J gene	CDR3 protein	CDR3 DNA
14	.	TRBV15	few	TRBJ1-5	CATSRDKGKQPQHF	TGTGCCACCAGCAGAGATAAGGGGAAACAGCCCCAGCATTTT
10	.	TRBV6-6	.	TRBJ1-1	CASSGVEAFF	TGTGCCAGCAGCGGGGTTGAAGCTTTCTTT
18	.	TRBV19	.	TRBJ1-4	CASSRSAPSSATNEKLFF	TGTGCCAGTAGTCGAAGCGCGCCTAGTTCTGCAACTAATGAAAAACTGTTTTTT
15	TRBD1	TRBV5-1	.	TRBJ2-3	CASSLEGAGTDTQYF	TGCGCCAGCAGCTTGGAGGGGGCGGGCACAGATACGCAGTATTTT
14	.	TRBV7-8	.	TRBJ1-4	CASSPYSTNEKLFF	TGTGCCAGCAGCCCGTATTCAACTAATGAAAAACTGTTTTTT
13	TRBD2	TRBV5-1	once	TRBJ2-5	CASRATSRETQYF	TGCGCCAGCAGGGCGACTAGCCGGGAGACCCAGTACTTC
20	TRBD2	TRBV27	.	TRBJ2-3	CASSPRRLAGGLSSTDTQYF	TGTGCCAGCAGTCCTCGTCGACTAGCGGGAGGGCTTTCGAGCACAGATACGCAGTATTTT
14	TRBD1	TRBV11-3	.	TRBJ2-3	CASSLGQGPYTQYF	TGTGCCAGCAGCCTAGGACAGGGGCCCTATACGCAGTATTTT
13	.	TRBV2	once	TRBJ2-1	CASSDRSVHEQFF	TGTGCCAGCAGTGATAGGAGCGTCCATGAGCAGTTCTTC
15	TRBD2	TRBV5-1	.	TRBJ2-1	CASSKTSGILYEQFF	TGCGCCAGCAGCAAGACTAGCGGGATATTATATGAGCAGTTCTTC
16	.	TRBV6-4	.	TRBJ2-1	CASSDMIGSPYNEQFF	TGTGCCAGCAGTGACATGATCGGGAGCCCTTACAATGAGCAGTTCTTC
15	TRBD1	TRBV7-2	once	TRBJ1-2	CASSGHGQGSYGYTF	TGTGCCAGCAGCGGGCACGGACAGGGGAGTTATGGCTACACCTTC
13	.	TRBV9	.	TRBJ2-5	CASNKGLQETQYF	TGTGCCAGCAATAAGGGGCTTCAAGAGACCCAGTACTTC
13	.	TRBV5-4	.	TRBJ2-1	CASSSRGYNEQFF	TGTGCCAGCAGCTCCCGCGGTTACAATGAGCAGTTCTTC
17	TRBD1	TRBV18	.	TRBJ1-4	CASSTGQGGPTNEKLFF	TGTGCCAGCTCAACTGGACAGGGGGGCCCAACTAATGAAAAACTGTTTTTT
14	.	TRBV7-2	.	TRBJ2-5	CASSLQRAGGTQYF	TGTGCCAGCAGCTTACAACGGGCCGGAGGGACCCAGTACTTC
11	.	TRBV27	.	TRBJ1-1	CASRRGTEAFF	TGTGCCAGCCGACGCGGCACTGAAGCTTTCTTT
16	.	TRBV4-1	few	TRBJ1-5	CASSQGAARGPQPQHF	TGCGCCAGCAGCCAAGGGGCCGCCAGGGGACCACAGCCCCAGCATTTT
15	.	TRBV7-9	.	TRBJ1-3	CASSLVPHSGNTIYF	TGTGCCAGCAGCTTAGTTCCCCACTCTGGAAACACCATATATTTT
13	TRBD2	TRBV11-2	.	TRBJ2-5	CASSLGGRETQYF	TGTGCCAGCAGCTTGGGAGGGCGGGAGACCCAGTACTTC
16	TRBD2	TRBV30	.	TRBJ2-3	CAWRLGGAGFTDTQYF	TGTGCCTGGAGGTTGGGAGGAGCGGGGTTCACAGATACGCAGTATTTT
15	TRBD2	TRBV6-6	.	TRBJ2-1	CASSWGLVMYNEQFF	TGTGCCAGCAGTTGGGGACTAGTGATGTACAATGAGCAGTTCTTC
15	.	TRBV4-1	.	TRBJ1-1	CASSQAWKQGTEAFF	TGCGCCAGCAGCCAAGCTTGGAAACAGGGAACTGAAGCTTTCTTT
14	.	TRBV5-6	few	TRBJ1-2	CASSLEPGVFGYTF	TGTGCCAGCAGCTTGGAACCAGGGGTTTTTGGCTACACCTTC
16	.	TRBV6-5	once	TRBJ2-7	CASSSTGGGPDYEQYF	TGTGCCAGCAGTTCTACGGGGGGCGGCCCCGACTACGAGCAGTACTTC
11	.	TRBV7-2	.	TRBJ2-7	CASSQIYEQYF	TGTGCCAGCAGCCAAATTTACGAGCAGTACTTC
14	.	TRBV18	medium-sized	TRBJ1-5	CASSQGGGAQPQHF	TGTGCCAGCTCACAGGGGGGAGGGGCCCAGCCCCAGCATTTT
13	.	TRBV9	.	TRBJ2-3	CASSALQENTQYF	TGTGCCAGCAGCGCACTACAGGAAAATACGCAGTATTTT
13	.	TRBV18	once	TRBJ1-1	CASSQRDNTEAFF	TGTGCCAGCTCCCAGCGGGACAACACTGAAGCTTTCTTT
16	TRBD1	TRBV5-4	.	TRBJ2-1	CASSLETGGSYNEQFF	TGTGCCAGCAGCTTGGAAACAGGGGGATCCTACAATGAGCAGTTCTTC
14	.	TRBV28	.	TRBJ2-5	CASSLQGAGETQYF	TGTGCCAGCAGTTTACAAGGGGCCGGAGAGACCCAGTACTTC
12	.	TRBV13	.	TRBJ1-1	CASSFSNTEAFF	TGTGCCAGCAGCTTTTCTAACACTGAAGCTTTCTTT
13	TRBD1	TRBV18	.	TRBJ2-6	CASSRQGINVLTF	TGTGCCAGCTCACGACAGGGAATCAACGTCCTGACTTTC
14	TRBD1	TRBV6-6	.	TRBJ1-2	CASSSRTGAYGYTF	TGTGCCAGCAGTAGCCGGACAGGCGCCTATGGCTACACCTTC
15	.	TRBV19	.	TRBJ2-5	CASNARQGGQETQYF	TGTGCCAGTAATGCTCGACAGGGAGGCCAAGAGACCCAGTACTTC
11	.	TRBV11-2	.	TRBJ2-7	CASSRLYEQYF	TGTGCCAGCAGCCGGTTGTACGAGCAGTACTTC
16	TRBD2	TRBV12-5	.	TRBJ2-5	CASAMGLAGPGETQYF	TGTGCTAGTGCCATGGGCCTAGCGGGACCTGGGGAGACCCAGTACTTC